Listed below are T cell receptor beta chains from one sample, sequenced in a study of T-cell memory formation after mild COVID-19. TCRdb passed the 5' RACE reads through MiXCR, listing each CDR3 protein once. The sample consists of hundreds of thousands of distinct CDR3 sequences, around 17% of them appearing once. The sequenced sample was PBMCs or a T cell subset sorted from them (not recorded which). The receptors stem from an adult woman who had mild COVID-19 (a few samples of this study predate the infection). Cell type and time point are not known. CDR3s include the opening cysteine and the closing phenylalanine or tryptophan. Each record gives: V gene, J gene, clone size, D gene, CDR3 DNA, CDR3 protein. The D gene is left open where the match is weak. Not all rows give a size; the values are once, few, many and, for expanded clones, a class.

>TRBV29-1|TRBJ2-1|few|-
TGCAGCGTTAGGGGGACCAATGAGCAGTTCTTC
CSVRGTNEQFF
>TRBV9|TRBJ2-1|few|TRBD2
TGTGCCAGCAGCGTAGGAGGGCGGGGGGCCTACAATGAGCAGTTCTTC
CASSVGGRGAYNEQFF
>TRBV9|TRBJ2-1|few|TRBD2
TGTGCCAGCAGCGTAGTTGGACTAGCGGGCAATGAGCAGTTCTTC
CASSVVGLAGNEQFF
>TRBV7-3|TRBJ1-6|-|-
TGTGCCAGCAGCCGAGATGGGGTTTCGAATTCACCCCTCCACTTT
CASSRDGVSNSPLHF
>TRBV6-5|TRBJ1-2|-|-
TGTGCCAGCAGTTATACCCGGGACAAGCTCCCCACCTTC
CASSYTRDKLPTF
>TRBV12-3/TRBV12-4|TRBJ1-2|once|TRBD1
TGTGCCAGCAGTTTAGCGCAGGGGGCGCAGGAAGGCTACACCTTC
CASSLAQGAQEGYTF
>TRBV4-3|TRBJ2-7|few|-
TGCGCCAGCAGCAGAGACGCCATGATCAGTGGCAAGCAGTACTTC
CASSRDAMISGKQYF
>TRBV19|TRBJ2-7|-|-
TGTGCCAGTAGTATGGGGCAGGGTAACGAGCAGTACTTC
CASSMGQGNEQYF
>TRBV29-1|TRBJ2-3|few|-
TGCAGCGTTGCTCAAACAGTTAGCACAGATACGCAGTATTTT
CSVAQTVSTDTQYF
>TRBV2|TRBJ1-4|few|-
TGTGCCTCCCGGGACCCAAGGCCCGAAAAACTGTTTTTT
CASRDPRPEKLFF
>TRBV4-2|TRBJ2-1|-|TRBD2
TGTGCCAGCAGCCAAGCGGGACTAACCCAGAAGGGTGAGCAGTTCTTC
CASSQAGLTQKGEQFF
>TRBV5-5|TRBJ2-1|many|-
TGTGCCAGCAGCTTGGGTCGCAGGGACAATGAGCAGTTCTTC
CASSLGRRDNEQFF
>TRBV6-2/TRBV6-3|TRBJ1-5|-|-
TGTGCCAGCAGTTACTTCCATATGGGAAGCAATCAGCCCCAGCATTTT
CASSYFHMGSNQPQHF
>TRBV11-2|TRBJ2-3|-|TRBD2
TGTGCCAGCAGCTTGGGTATAGCGGGCCTCACAGATACGCAGTATTTT
CASSLGIAGLTDTQYF
>TRBV24-1|TRBJ1-1|-|-
TGTGCCACCAGGGAAAGGGGGAACACTGAAGCTTTCTTT
CATRERGNTEAFF
>TRBV5-6|TRBJ1-6|-|-
TGTGCCAGCAGCTTCAGGACTCACGGTAATTCACCCCTCCACTTT
CASSFRTHGNSPLHF
>TRBV7-9|TRBJ2-1|many|-
TGTGCCAGCAGCTTAGTCGGAACTGGCTCCTACAATGAGCAGTTCTTC
CASSLVGTGSYNEQFF
>TRBV6-5|TRBJ1-1|-|TRBD1
TGTGCCAGCAGTTACTCGAGACAGGGGAACACTGAAGCTTTCTTT
CASSYSRQGNTEAFF
>TRBV6-6|TRBJ2-7|-|TRBD2
TGTGCCAGCAGTGACTCAGGATTGGGAAATCGGGGACTACGCTACGAGCAGTACTTC
CASSDSGLGNRGLRYEQYF
>TRBV18|TRBJ2-7|few|-
TGTGCCAGCTCTCGTAAAGCCCCGGGTAGCACCTACGAGCAGTACTTC
CASSRKAPGSTYEQYF
>TRBV6-5|TRBJ2-1|-|-
TGTGCCAGCAGTTATCAGGAGAGCTCCTACAATGAGCAGTTCTTC
CASSYQESSYNEQFF
>TRBV19|TRBJ2-1|-|-
TGTGCCAGTAGTATTTCCCGCCGGGCCCCCATTTACAATGAGCAGTTCTTC
CASSISRRAPIYNEQFF
>TRBV5-1|TRBJ1-1|-|-
TGCGCCAGCAGCTCGGGTGGGACTTCGGGGACTGAAGCTTTCTTT
CASSSGGTSGTEAFF
>TRBV7-9|TRBJ1-2|few|-
TGTGCCAGCAGCTTAACACAGGGCATCTACTATGGCTACACCTTC
CASSLTQGIYYGYTF
>TRBV7-9|TRBJ1-1|many|-
TGTGCCAGCGCCTCCGGGTCCCGTAACACTGAAGCTTTCTTT
CASASGSRNTEAFF
>TRBV20-1|TRBJ2-7|-|-
TGCAGTGCTAGAGGGGGACTCGACTACGAGCAGTACTTC
CSARGGLDYEQYF
>TRBV6-6|TRBJ2-6|-|-
TGTGCCAGCAGTAACACAGGGTCTGGGGCCAACGTCCTGACTTTC
CASSNTGSGANVLTF
>TRBV7-9|TRBJ2-7|-|-
TGTGCCAGCAGCCAGGACCCGAAGGAGCAGTACTTC
CASSQDPKEQYF
>TRBV21-1|TRBJ2-1|few|-
TGTGCCAGCAGCAAAGGGCCGTTCTTC
CASSKGPFF
>TRBV3-1|TRBJ1-2|-|TRBD1
TGTGCCAGCAGCCGATCCGGACAGGGGGGCTACACCTTC
CASSRSGQGGYTF
>TRBV3-1|TRBJ1-2|-|TRBD1
TGTGCCAGCAGCCTTACCGGACAGGGTGAGGATGGCTACACCTTC
CASSLTGQGEDGYTF
>TRBV19|TRBJ2-2|few|-
TGTGCCACCCAGCTAGTAAGGGCCGGGGAGCTGTTTTTT
CATQLVRAGELFF
>TRBV12-3/TRBV12-4|TRBJ1-3|few|TRBD1
TGTGCCAGCAGCCGACTACTAGACAGGGGCTCTGGAAACACCATATATTTT
CASSRLLDRGSGNTIYF
>TRBV20-1|TRBJ2-1|-|TRBD2
TGCAGTGCTAGAGGAGGGACTAGCATCAATGAGCAGTTCTTC
CSARGGTSINEQFF
>TRBV5-5|TRBJ1-5|-|-
TGTGCCAGCAGCCCCCGAGGGGATACAGTGAGCAATCAGCCCCAGCATTTT
CASSPRGDTVSNQPQHF
>TRBV12-3/TRBV12-4|TRBJ1-3|-|-
TGTGCCAGCACTTGGAAGGGGGTTTCTGGAAACACCATATATTTT
CASTWKGVSGNTIYF
>TRBV6-2/TRBV6-3|TRBJ1-1|few|-
TGTGCCAGCAGTTATGGCGACATGGGATACACTGAAGCTTTCTTT
CASSYGDMGYTEAFF
>TRBV20-1|TRBJ2-5|-|-
TGCAGTGCTAGAGGTTCGGGGAAAGAGACCCAGTACTTC
CSARGSGKETQYF
>TRBV9|TRBJ2-1|few|TRBD2
TGTGCCAGCAGCACTCTGGGACTAGCGGAGGCTGAGCAGTTCTTC
CASSTLGLAEAEQFF
>TRBV5-4|TRBJ2-7|many|-
TGTGCCAGCAGCTTGGGTACGGGGAGCTCCTACGAGCAGTACTTC
CASSLGTGSSYEQYF
>TRBV5-6|TRBJ2-1|-|-
TGTGCCAGCAGCTTGGAGGGCTCGAGCTCCTACAATGAGCAGTTCTTC
CASSLEGSSSYNEQFF
>TRBV2|TRBJ1-1|-|TRBD1
TGTGCCAGCAGGGATGGACAGGGTAACACTGAAGCTTTCTTT
CASRDGQGNTEAFF
>TRBV7-9|TRBJ2-2|many|-
TGTGCCAGCAGCTTAGTCAATTATGGTCGGACACCAGTCGGGGAGCTGTTTTTT
CASSLVNYGRTPVGELFF
>TRBV29-1|TRBJ2-1|-|-
TGCAGCGTTGAAGTATGGGCCACTGACAATGAGCAGTTCTTC
CSVEVWATDNEQFF
>TRBV3-1|TRBJ2-3|-|-
TGTGCCAGCAGTCGAACTTCAGATACGCAGTATTTT
CASSRTSDTQYF
>TRBV5-6|TRBJ1-2|few|-
TGTGCCAGCAGCTACCGGGACACAAACTATGGCTACACCTTC
CASSYRDTNYGYTF
>TRBV9|TRBJ2-1|-|-
TGTGCCAGCACCATAGAGGACAGTTACAATGAGCAGTTCTTC
CASTIEDSYNEQFF
>TRBV20-1|TRBJ1-1|many|-
TGCAGTGCTAGGAACACCATGAACACTGAAGCTTTCTTT
CSARNTMNTEAFF
>TRBV30|TRBJ1-5|once|-
TGTGCCTGGAATGAGAAGGGGAAGCCCCAGCATTTT
CAWNEKGKPQHF
>TRBV6-5|TRBJ2-5|-|TRBD2
TGTGCCAGCAGTTACTCAGGGACTAGCGTCCAAGAGACCCAGTACTTC
CASSYSGTSVQETQYF
>TRBV4-2|TRBJ1-1|-|-
TGTGCCAGCAGCCGCAGACGCATGAACACTGAAGCTTTCTTT
CASSRRRMNTEAFF
>TRBV4-2|TRBJ2-7|few|-
TGTGCCAGCAGCCAACAGTTGGGGCTGTCCTCCTACGAGCAGTACTTC
CASSQQLGLSSYEQYF
>TRBV3-1|TRBJ2-5|-|-
TGTGCCAGCAGCCAAGTGGGGGCACTGGGAGAGACCCAGTACTTC
CASSQVGALGETQYF